This record looks at one T cell receptor (beta chain) sequence and its context. Its specificity is not known. V was shortened by 6 bases and J by 0 bases, with 10 bases between the two germline ends. From germline, CDR1 is SGHRS and CDR2 YFSETQ. This CDR3 spans 14 amino acids. This specimen belongs to a study of cytotoxic CD8 clonotypes in ibrutinib-treated CLL. The wider study: Following treatment for a median approximately 12 months, range 6 to 36, response samples were then taken.

Broader study findings: Once treatment began, public clonotypes, which were uncommon, contracted or stayed stable. Starting clonality was above that of age-matched healthy donors and tracked circulating CD8+ T-cell counts.

TCRdb's table, derived via immunoSEQ multiplex PCR, lists solely in-frame clones and lacks some. The sample has around 300,000 clones, around four fifths seen once. The chain carries TRBV5-1 and TRBJ1-3; no firm D call. Source: PBMCs, taken before ibrutinib treatment. The source of this sequence is a human donor with chronic lymphocytic leukemia. This CDR3 reads CASTLQPSGNTIYF. The DNA for the CDR3 is TGCGCCAGCACCCTCCAGCCCTCTGGAAACACCATATATTTT.